This T cell receptor (beta chain) was identified in a study of T cell clonotyping in hematopoietic cell transplantation. Study as a whole: Recipients' pretransplant samples followed cytoreduction. The study's findings and limits: Pathologically expanded recipient clonotypes increased progressively from day 30 to day 180 as diversity fell. At the given depth, recipient repertoires were over 95% de novo clonotypes.

The time point was: recipient sample about 28 days before transplant, after cytoreduction. Method: immunoSEQ multiplex PCR; TCRdb's copy keeps in-frame clones and lacks some. Seen here are several thousand clones, 95% to 97% observed once, and the top ten hold around 15%. On this clone: Its antigen is as yet unknown.

The V gene lost 7 bases and the J gene lost 1 base, with 13 bases spanning the gap. The CDR3 has 14 amino acids. Germline-derived CDR1 and CDR2 are SGHAT and FQNNGV. The starting material was peripheral blood mononuclear cells, obtained before stem cell transplant. The TCR sequence derives from a man in his 70s with acute myeloid leukemia. Some clones in this sample may be carry-over from other donors' samples. The chain has TRBV11-2 and TRBJ1-1; D gene uncertain. The CDR3 protein is CASTLQNGNTEAFF. For the CDR3, the DNA is TGTGCCAGCACGCTACAGAACGGGAACACTGAAGCTTTCTTT.